This T cell receptor beta chain is drawn from a study of blood T cell repertoires in COVID-19. Overall study context: PBMCs, B-cell-depleted T cells, or T cells provided the cDNA or gDNA that made up the material.

Per the original data handling: It was from reference gene primer amplification that nucleated cell counts were estimated. Generated by immunoSEQ multiplex PCR, the TCRdb table keeps only in-frame clones and is missing some. Clone size and V and J calls were adopted from that table, with D and trimming inferred from the DNA. The table shows 55,000 to 75,000 clones, with 87% occurring only once. Deletions cut 0 bases from V and 10 bases from J, with 8 bases between. This CDR3 is built from 13 residues. Germline V gene lookup returns CDR1 SGHRS and CDR2 YFSETQ. The sequenced material came from peripheral blood. The genes are TRBV5-1 and TRBJ1-6, with D possibly being TRBD1 (5 bases). The receptor was derived from a man in his fifties or sixties with active COVID-19. The CDR3 DNA follows: TGCGCCAGCAGCTTGGGGGGGGGATCACCCCTCCACTTT. Residues: CASSLGGGSPLHF.